This T cell receptor beta chain was captured in a study of blood T cell repertoires in COVID-19. As for the study in general: Researchers got acute and convalescent COVID-19 samples from the United States, Italy and Spain. Sources were T cells, B-cell-depleted T cells, or PBMCs; the material itself was cDNA or gDNA.

Per the authors' pipeline: Estimation of nucleated cell counts was performed using reference gene primer amplification. Data came from immunoSEQ multiplex PCR; TCRdb stores just in-frame clones and leaves some out. V and J calls and clone size follow that table, whereas D and trimming were derived from the DNA. The table includes about 470,000 clones, about 90% detected once. Everyone who took part was roughly 18 to 89 years old, and they came from about 25 US areas. The junction had 5 bases not matched to a gene; V was cut back by 4 bases and J by 3 bases. Germline CDR1 is SGHDT and CDR2 is YYEEEE. The CDR3 runs to 15 residues.

The receptor was derived from a woman under 30 who had recovered from COVID-19. The sample consisted of PBMCs or T cells enriched from blood (not recorded which). The chain links TRBV5-6 to TRBJ1-1, with TRBD1 matching over 11 bases. The CDR3 bases are TGTGCCAGCAGCCGGACAGGGGGCGCTTACACTGAAGCTTTCTTT. Amino acids: CASSRTGGAYTEAFF.